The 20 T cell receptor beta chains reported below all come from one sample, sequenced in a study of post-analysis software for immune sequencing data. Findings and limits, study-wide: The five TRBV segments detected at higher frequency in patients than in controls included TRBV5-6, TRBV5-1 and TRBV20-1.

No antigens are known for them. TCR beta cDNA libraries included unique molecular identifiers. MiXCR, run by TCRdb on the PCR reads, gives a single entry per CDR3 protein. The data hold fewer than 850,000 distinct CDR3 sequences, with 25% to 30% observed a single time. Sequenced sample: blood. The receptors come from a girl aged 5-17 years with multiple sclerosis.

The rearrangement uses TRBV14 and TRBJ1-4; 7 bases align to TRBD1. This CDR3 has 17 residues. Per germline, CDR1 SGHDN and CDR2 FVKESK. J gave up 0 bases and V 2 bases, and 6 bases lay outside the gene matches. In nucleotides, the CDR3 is TGTGCCAGCAGCCAATACAGGGGATTTTCAACTAATGAAAAACTGTTTTTT. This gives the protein CASSQYRGFSTNEKLFF.

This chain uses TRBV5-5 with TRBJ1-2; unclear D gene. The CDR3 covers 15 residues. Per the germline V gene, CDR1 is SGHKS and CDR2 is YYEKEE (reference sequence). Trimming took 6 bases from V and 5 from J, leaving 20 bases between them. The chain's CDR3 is CASIKLERHGYGYTF. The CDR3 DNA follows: TGTGCCAGCATCAAACTCGAGCGTCACGGATATGGCTACACCTTC.

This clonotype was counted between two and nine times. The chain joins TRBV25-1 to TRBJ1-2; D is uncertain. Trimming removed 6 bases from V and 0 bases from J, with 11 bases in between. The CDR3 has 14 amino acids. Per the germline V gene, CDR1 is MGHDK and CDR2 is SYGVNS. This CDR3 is CASRGQEANYGYTF. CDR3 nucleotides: TGTGCCAGCAGGGGCCAGGAAGCTAACTATGGCTACACCTTC.

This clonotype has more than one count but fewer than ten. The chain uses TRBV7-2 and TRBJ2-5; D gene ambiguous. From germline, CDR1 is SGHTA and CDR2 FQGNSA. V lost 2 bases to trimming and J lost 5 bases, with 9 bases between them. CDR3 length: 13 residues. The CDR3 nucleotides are TGTGCCAGCAGCTTATGGGCGGAGGAGACCCAGTACTTC. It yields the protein CASSLWAEETQYF.

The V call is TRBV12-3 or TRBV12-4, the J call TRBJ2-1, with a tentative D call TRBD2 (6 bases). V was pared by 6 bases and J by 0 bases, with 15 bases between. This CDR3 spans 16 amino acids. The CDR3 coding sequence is TGTGCCAGCAGGGGACCAGCGGGTAACTCCTACAATGAGCAGTTCTTC. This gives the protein CASRGPAGNSYNEQFF.

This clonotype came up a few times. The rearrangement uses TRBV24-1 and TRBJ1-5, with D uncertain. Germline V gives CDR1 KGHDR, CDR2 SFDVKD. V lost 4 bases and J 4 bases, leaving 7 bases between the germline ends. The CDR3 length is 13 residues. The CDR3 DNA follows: TGTGCCACCAGTGAAGCTACTAATCAGCCCCAGCATTTT. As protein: CATSEATNQPQHF.

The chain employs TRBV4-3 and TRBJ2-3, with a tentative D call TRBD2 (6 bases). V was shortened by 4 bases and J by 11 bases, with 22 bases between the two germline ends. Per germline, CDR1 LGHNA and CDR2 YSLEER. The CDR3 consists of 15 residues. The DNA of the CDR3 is TGCGCCAGCAGCCTCCGGGACTCCCGGTCTGTGAGGCAGTATTTT. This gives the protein CASSLRDSRSVRQYF.

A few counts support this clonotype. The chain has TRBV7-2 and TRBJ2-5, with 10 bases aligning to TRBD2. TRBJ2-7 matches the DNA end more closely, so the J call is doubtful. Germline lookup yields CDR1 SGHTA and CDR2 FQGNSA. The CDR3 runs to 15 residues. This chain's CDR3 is CASSLAASGSNEQYF. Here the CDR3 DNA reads TGTGCCAGCAGCTTAGCGGCTAGCGGGAGTAACGAGCAGTACTTC.

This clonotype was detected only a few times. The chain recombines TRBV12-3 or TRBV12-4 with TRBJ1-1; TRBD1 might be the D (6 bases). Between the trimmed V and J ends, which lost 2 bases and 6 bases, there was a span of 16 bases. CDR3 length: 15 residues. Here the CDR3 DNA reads TGTGCCAGCAGTTTAAAAGGGGGGATGGGGGCTGAAGCTTTCTTT. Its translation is CASSLKGGMGAEAFF.

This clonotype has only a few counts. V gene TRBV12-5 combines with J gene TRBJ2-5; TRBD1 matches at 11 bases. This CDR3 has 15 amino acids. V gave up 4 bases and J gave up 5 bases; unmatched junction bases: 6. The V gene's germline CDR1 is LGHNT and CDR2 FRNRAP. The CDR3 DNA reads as TGTGCTAGTGGTTCCGGACAGGGGGCTCGGGAGACCCAGTACTTC. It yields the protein CASGSGQGARETQYF.

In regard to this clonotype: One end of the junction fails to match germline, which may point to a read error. The CDR3 loop is CASSQGSYSYTF. The CDR3 DNA is TGTGCCAGCAGCCAAGGGAGCTATAGCTACACCTTC. The genes are TRBV3-1 and TRBJ1-2; the D is unclear. This CDR3 is built from 12 residues. Germline V gene data show CDR1 as LGHDT and CDR2 as YNNKEL (reference sequence).

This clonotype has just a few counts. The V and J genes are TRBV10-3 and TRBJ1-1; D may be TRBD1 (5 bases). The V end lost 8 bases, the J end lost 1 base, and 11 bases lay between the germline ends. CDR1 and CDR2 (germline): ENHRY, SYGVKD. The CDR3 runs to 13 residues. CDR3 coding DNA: TGTGCCATCGGGAGGGGCCAGAACACTGAAGCTTTCTTT. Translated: CAIGRGQNTEAFF.

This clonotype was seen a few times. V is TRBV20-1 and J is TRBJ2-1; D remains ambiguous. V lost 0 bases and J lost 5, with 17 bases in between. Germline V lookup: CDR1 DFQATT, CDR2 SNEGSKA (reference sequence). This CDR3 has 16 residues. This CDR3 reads CSARDDHYPSNNEQFF. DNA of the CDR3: TGCAGTGCTAGAGATGACCACTACCCGTCTAACAATGAGCAGTTCTTC.

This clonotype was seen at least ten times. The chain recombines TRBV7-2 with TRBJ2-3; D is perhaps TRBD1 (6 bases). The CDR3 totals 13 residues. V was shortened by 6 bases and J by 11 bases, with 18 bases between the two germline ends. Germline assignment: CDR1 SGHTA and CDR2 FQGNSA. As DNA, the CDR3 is TGTGCCAGCAGTCCAGGGCCTAGAGGGGGGCAGTATTTT. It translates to CASSPGPRGGQYF. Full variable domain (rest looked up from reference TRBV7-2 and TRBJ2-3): GAGVSQSPSNKVTEKGKDVELRCDPISGHTALYWYRQSLGQGLEFLIYFQGNSAPDKSGLPSDRFSAERTGGSVSTLTIQRTQQEDSAVYLCASSPGPRGGQYFGPGTRLTVL.

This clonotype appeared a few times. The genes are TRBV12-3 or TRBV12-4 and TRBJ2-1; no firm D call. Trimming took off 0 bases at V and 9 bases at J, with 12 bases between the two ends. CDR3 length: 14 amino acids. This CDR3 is CASSLAHMWGEQFF. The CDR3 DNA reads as TGTGCCAGCAGTTTAGCGCACATGTGGGGTGAGCAGTTCTTC.

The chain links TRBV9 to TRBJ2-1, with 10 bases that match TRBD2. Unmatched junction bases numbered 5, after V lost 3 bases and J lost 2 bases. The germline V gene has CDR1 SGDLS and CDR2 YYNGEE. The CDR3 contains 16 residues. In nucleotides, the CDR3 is TGTGCCAGCAGCGGTCCCAGCGGGAGGGCCTACAATGAGCAGTTCTTC. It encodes CASSGPSGRAYNEQFF.

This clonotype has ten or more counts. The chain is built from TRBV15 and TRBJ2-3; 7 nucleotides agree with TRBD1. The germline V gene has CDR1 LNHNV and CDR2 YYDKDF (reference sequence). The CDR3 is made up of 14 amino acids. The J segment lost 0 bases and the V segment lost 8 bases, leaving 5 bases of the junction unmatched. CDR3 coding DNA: TGTGCCACCGGACAGGATTATAGCACAGATACGCAGTATTTT. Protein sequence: CATGQDYSTDTQYF.

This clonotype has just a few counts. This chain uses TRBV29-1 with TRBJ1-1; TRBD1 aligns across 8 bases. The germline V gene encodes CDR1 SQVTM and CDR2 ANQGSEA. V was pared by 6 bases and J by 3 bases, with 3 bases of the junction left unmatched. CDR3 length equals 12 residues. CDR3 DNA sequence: TGCAGCGTCCTGACAGGGGACACTGAAGCTTTCTTT. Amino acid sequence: CSVLTGDTEAFF.

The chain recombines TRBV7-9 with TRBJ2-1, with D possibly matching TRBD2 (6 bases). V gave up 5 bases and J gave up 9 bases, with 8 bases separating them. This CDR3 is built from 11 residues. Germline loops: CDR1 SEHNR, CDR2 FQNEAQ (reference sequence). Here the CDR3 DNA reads TGTGCCAGCAGCAGGACTACTGAGCAGTTCTTC. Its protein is CASSRTTEQFF.

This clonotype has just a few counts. The CDR3 DNA is TGTGCCAGCAGCCCCAATCCCGGGACAGGTTTCTACAATGAGCAGTTCTTC. Translated: CASSPNPGTGFYNEQFF. V is TRBV5-5 and J is TRBJ2-1; TRBD1 aligns across 8 bases. This CDR3 region has 17 residues. Looked up from germline, CDR1 is SGHKS and CDR2 is YYEKEE (reference sequence). Trimming took 4 bases from V and 3 from J; bases not matched to a gene: 12.